Listed here are 22 T cell receptor beta chains from one sample, sequenced in a study of shared clonotypes between healthy human individuals (dated by TCRdb to 2018 to 2021). The method behind the library was the immunoSEQ multiplex PCR assay. The table comes from immuneACCESS by way of TCRdb, which keeps in-frame sequences with V and J called. Part of the clones is missing from these tables; in studies checked, under half for an unresolved V gene and the rest for unknown reasons. The sample table holds hundreds of thousands of clones, of which about three quarters were seen once. More than 1.5% of the sample is taken by the ten largest. Sequencing input: memory CD4+ T cells sorted from blood. According to the study, the label for this sample's cell subset or site signals: CD45RA-negative fraction. The origin of the receptors is a woman under 40 in good health.

The chain employs TRBV2 and TRBJ1-4, with D uncertain. This CDR3 contains 12 residues. Per the germline V gene, CDR1 is SNHLY and CDR2 is FYNNEI. Trimming removed 5 bases from V and 3 bases from J, with 4 bases in between. The CDR3 is CASSPSNEKLFF. The DNA of the CDR3 is TGTGCCAGCAGTCCCTCTAATGAAAAACTGTTTTTT. The full variable domain, its missing parts supplied by reference TRBV2 and TRBJ1-4, is EPEVTQTPSHQVTQMGQEVILRCVPISNHLYFYWYRQILGQKVEFLVSFYNNEISEKSEIFDDQFSVERPDGSNFTLKIRSTKLEDSAMYFCASSPSNEKLFFGSGTQLSVL.

The V and J genes are TRBV10-3 and TRBJ2-3; 12 bases are shared with TRBD2. Germline trimming cut 5 bases from V and 3 bases from J; bases unmatched to any gene: 3. The CDR3 sequence is 15 residues long. Per germline, CDR1 ENHRY and CDR2 SYGVKD. CDR3 residues: CAISSGTSGTDTQYF. DNA for the CDR3: TGTGCCATCAGTTCGGGGACTAGCGGGACAGATACGCAGTATTTT.

This clone was counted a single time. This chain joins TRBV6-1 and TRBJ1-5; D possibly corresponds to TRBD1 (5 bases). Trimming took 7 bases from V and 6 from J, leaving 16 bases between them. The CDR3 is made up of 14 amino acids. Germline lookup yields CDR1 MNHNS and CDR2 SASEGT. The CDR3 DNA sequence: TGTGCCAGCACTCCCGGGCTAGGGGCTCAGCCCCAGCATTTT. This sequence encodes CASTPGLGAQPQHF.

The chain uses TRBV5-1 and TRBJ2-3; D is ambiguous. Per germline, CDR1 SGHRS and CDR2 YFSETQ. V lost 0 bases and J 3 bases, leaving 8 bases between the germline ends. CDR3 length: 14 amino acids. CDR3 DNA sequence: TGCGCCAGCAGCTTGGCGCCCGAGACAGATACGCAGTATTTT. Translated: CASSLAPETDTQYF.

The gene calls are TRBV30 and TRBJ2-3; D could derive from TRBD1 or TRBD2 (5 bases each). The CDR3 sequence is 13 residues long. Germline assignment: CDR1 GTSNPN and CDR2 SVGIG (reference sequence). V gave up 2 bases and J gave up 2 bases, with 8 bases separating them. DNA for the CDR3: TGTGCCTGGAGTATCGGGACCACAGATACGCAGTATTTT. Protein: CAWSIGTTDTQYF. Full variable domain (remainder filled in from reference TRBV30 and TRBJ2-3): SQTIHQWPATLVQPVGSPLSLECTVEGTSNPNLYWYRQAAGRGLQLLFYSVGIGQISSEVPQNLSASRPQDRQFILSSKKLLLSDSGFYLCAWSIGTTDTQYFGPGTRLTVL.

Of note for this clone: At the DNA level, this CDR3 is encoded by other sequences in the same sample as well. This sequence joins TRBV29-1 and TRBJ2-5; 9 nucleotides line up with TRBD1. The ends lost 7 bases at V and 4 bases at J; junction bases unmatched: 4. CDR1 SQVTM and CDR2 ANQGSEA come from the germline V gene. The CDR3 contains 12 residues. CDR3 nucleotide sequence: TGCAGCGGAGACAGGGGGGGAGAGACCCAGTACTTC. Translated: CSGDRGGETQYF.

V and J are TRBV5-1 and TRBJ2-7; the D gene is possibly TRBD2 (6 bases). Germline loops: CDR1 SGHRS, CDR2 YFSETQ. CDR3 length: 19 residues. Trimming stripped 0 bases from V and 3 bases from J, with 25 bases between. CDR3 sequence (DNA): TGCGCCAGCAGCTTGGCCCCAAAAGGAGGAGCGGGCGGCATCTACGAGCAGTACTTC. This encodes CASSLAPKGGAGGIYEQYF. The complete variable domain, with remaining parts taken from reference TRBV5-1 and TRBJ2-7, reads KAGVTQTPRYLIKTRGQQVTLSCSPISGHRSVSWYQQTPGQGLQFLFEYFSETQRNKGNFPGRFSGRQFSNSRSEMNVSTLELGDSALYLCASSLAPKGGAGGIYEQYFGPGTRLTVT.

A remark on this clone: Different DNA sequences within this sample yield the same CDR3. This chain links TRBV7-6 with TRBJ2-1; 11 nucleotides line up with TRBD2. There are 16 residues in the CDR3. Unmatched junction bases numbered 1, after V lost 0 bases and J lost 3 bases. CDR1 and CDR2 from the germline V gene are SGHVS and FNYEAQ. CDR3 in amino acids: CASSLAGTSGYNEQFF. In DNA form, the CDR3 reads TGTGCCAGCAGCTTAGCGGGGACTAGCGGCTACAATGAGCAGTTCTTC.

Only a few counts were recorded for this clone. This sequence joins TRBV10-3 and TRBJ2-3, with 9 bases lining up with TRBD2. Germline CDR1 reads ENHRY; CDR2 reads SYGVKD. V was clipped by 2 bases and J by 8 bases; unmatched bases: 14. This CDR3 spans 17 amino acids. The CDR3 coding sequence is TGTGCCATCAGTGAGAAGACAGGGTTAGCGGGAGTGGGTACGCAGTATTTT. Translating it yields CAISEKTGLAGVGTQYF.

This chain links TRBV7-9 with TRBJ1-4, with 9 positions matching TRBD1. CDR1 SEHNR and CDR2 FQNEAQ come from the germline V gene (reference sequence). V trimming: 2 bases; J trimming: 4 bases; junction bases outside the gene matches: 8. The CDR3 is 17 residues long. The CDR3 bases are TGTGCCAGCAGCTTACGGACAGGGGCGCTTAATAATGAAAAACTGTTTTTT. It translates to CASSLRTGALNNEKLFF.

The rearrangement links TRBV11-3 to TRBJ2-1; unclear D gene. Germline V lookup: CDR1 SGHNT, CDR2 YENEEA. V gave up 4 bases and J gave up 8 bases, with 9 bases separating them. CDR3 length equals 12 residues. The CDR3 DNA sequence: TGTGCCAGCAGCTCACATGGGTATGAGCAGTTCTTC. It codes for CASSSHGYEQFF.

This chain uses TRBV5-4 with TRBJ1-1; TRBD1 is a possible D gene (5 bases). CDR3 length: 13 residues. CDR1 SGHNT and CDR2 YYREEE come from the germline V gene (reference sequence). The V end lost 3 bases, the J end lost 11 bases, and 17 bases lay between the germline ends. The CDR3 protein is CASSSGLQSAAFF. In nucleotides, the CDR3 is TGTGCCAGCAGCTCGGGACTTCAATCGGCCGCTTTCTTT. Full variable domain (remainder filled in from reference TRBV5-4 and TRBJ1-1): ETGVTQSPTHLIKTRGQQVTLRCSSQSGHNTVSWYQQALGQGPQFIFQYYREEENGRGNFPPRFSGLQFPNYSSELNVNALELDDSALYLCASSSGLQSAAFFGQGTRLTVV.

J is TRBJ1-2 and V is TRBV7-3; D is unresolved. In germline, CDR1 is SGHTA, CDR2 FQGTGA. V lost 5 bases, J lost 7 bases, and 5 bases lay in between. The CDR3 is 10 amino acids. In DNA form, the CDR3 reads TGTGCCAGCAGCCCCGGTGGCTACACCTTC. Its translation: CASSPGGYTF.

The chain is built from TRBV5-1 and TRBJ1-1; 8 bases fit TRBD1. This CDR3 spans 16 amino acids. V gave up 4 bases and J gave up 0 bases; unmatched junction bases: 8. Germline assignment: CDR1 SGHRS and CDR2 YFSETQ. For the CDR3, the DNA is TGCGCCAGCAGCCACCGACAGGGGCTGATGAACACTGAAGCTTTCTTT. Its protein is CASSHRQGLMNTEAFF.

The gene calls are TRBV5-1 and TRBJ2-7; 11 nucleotides agree with TRBD2. The CDR3 is 15 residues long. Trimming at V came to 4 bases and at J to 4 bases, leaving 7 bases not matched to a gene. Germline CDR1 is SGHRS and CDR2 is YFSETQ. The CDR3 sequence: CASSETSGTTYEQYF. As DNA, the CDR3 is TGCGCCAGCAGCGAGACTAGCGGGACGACGTACGAGCAGTACTTC.

A few counts support this clone. CDR3 protein: CASSLTTDRETQYF. The DNA for the CDR3 is TGCGCCAGCAGCTTGACCACGGACCGAGAGACCCAGTACTTC. The chain employs TRBV5-1 and TRBJ2-5; D gene uncertain. CDR3 length equals 14 residues. CDR1 is SGHRS and CDR2 is YFSETQ in the germline V gene. The V and J ends lost 1 base and 4 bases respectively, with 11 bases between them. Using reference TRBV5-1 and TRBJ2-5 for the parts outside the CDR3, the full variable domain is KAGVTQTPRYLIKTRGQQVTLSCSPISGHRSVSWYQQTPGQGLQFLFEYFSETQRNKGNFPGRFSGRQFSNSRSEMNVSTLELGDSALYLCASSLTTDRETQYFGPGTRLLVL.

In its sample, this clone was seen once. This could be a read error, since a much larger clone is one nucleotide away. This chain connects TRBV29-1 to TRBJ2-3; a possible D gene is TRBD2 (6 bases). Germline V gene data show CDR1 as SQVTM and CDR2 as ANQGSEA. This CDR3 comprises 16 residues. V lost 6 bases and J lost 6, with 25 bases in between. The CDR3 is CSVGGSSQRTRDTQYF. The CDR3 DNA follows: TGCAGCGTGGGGGGATCCTCGCAGCGGACCAGGGATACGCAGTATTTT.

The gene calls are TRBV28 and TRBJ1-1, with D hard to call. The CDR3 spans 14 residues. Between the trimmed V and J ends, which lost 5 bases and 0 bases, there was a span of 10 bases. Germline V gives CDR1 MDHEN, CDR2 SYDVKM. The CDR3 protein is CASSPLSVNTEAFF. CDR3 DNA: TGTGCCAGCAGTCCCCTTAGCGTGAACACTGAAGCTTTCTTT. The variable domain in full, completed from reference TRBV28 and TRBJ1-1, reads DVKVTQSSRYLVKRTGEKVFLECVQDMDHENMFWYRQDPGLGLRLIYFSYDVKMKEKGDIPEGYSVSREKKERFSLILESASTNQTSMYLCASSPLSVNTEAFFGQGTRLTVV.

The rearrangement joins TRBV11-2 to TRBJ1-1, with D unresolved. V gave up 0 bases and J gave up 1 base, with 15 bases separating them. The CDR3 is made up of 17 amino acids. CDR1 SGHAT and CDR2 FQNNGV come from the germline V gene. The CDR3 DNA sequence: TGTGCCAGCAGCTTAGAGCGGCGTCAAGTTCCGAACACTGAAGCTTTCTTT. It yields the protein CASSLERRQVPNTEAFF. Looking up the rest from reference TRBV11-2 and TRBJ1-1 gives the full variable domain: EAGVAQSPRYKIIEKRQSVAFWCNPISGHATLYWYQQILGQGPKLLIQFQNNGVVDDSQLPKDRFSAERLKGVDSTLKIQPAKLEDSAVYLCASSLERRQVPNTEAFFGQGTRLTVV.

This clone was observed a few times. The CDR3 loop is CAGGTENTEAFF. In nucleotides, the CDR3 is TGTGCCGGAGGGACAGAGAACACTGAAGCTTTCTTT. The chain is built from TRBV2 and TRBJ1-1; 7 bases map to TRBD1. The CDR3 runs 12 residues. The germline V gene has CDR1 SNHLY and CDR2 FYNNEI. V dropped 11 bases and J dropped 1; count of bases not matched to a gene: 4.

The table lists this clone with a count of one. The genes are TRBV6-1 and TRBJ2-7; 9 bases are shared with TRBD1. From germline, CDR1 is MNHNS and CDR2 SASEGT. Losses at the gene ends were 7 bases for V and 5 bases for J; bases not matched to a gene: 9. The CDR3 extends over 14 amino acids. The CDR3 DNA follows: TGTGCCAGCAAGAGGGACAGGGAGTCCCACGAGCAGTACTTC. Translating it yields CASKRDRESHEQYF.

The chain carries TRBV25-1 and TRBJ2-1; D possibly corresponds to TRBD1 (5 bases). V dropped 8 bases and J dropped 10 bases, with 15 bases sitting between them. Germline V lookup: CDR1 MGHDK, CDR2 SYGVNS. This CDR3 has 12 residues. CDR3 DNA sequence: TGTGCCAGCCTCAACAGGTCCAACGAGCAGTTCTTC. Protein: CASLNRSNEQFF.